Presented here are 2 T cell receptor beta chains from one specimen sequenced in a study of a mutant IDH1 vaccine in newly diagnosed glioma. The time point is: week 11, during vaccination. Every vaccine dose comprised 300 ug of mutant IDH1 20-mer peptide plus topical imiquimod. These receptors' antigens are unknown. Some clones are missing from TCRdb's copy, which holds only in-frame ones; the method was immunoSEQ multiplex PCR. The sample comprises roughly 130,000 clones, roughly 77% of which are singletons, and 5% to 6% rests with the top ten. The material sequenced was PBMCs, taken from a glioma patient whose treatment included an IDH1 peptide vaccine. Source of these receptors: a man aged 40-49 years with glioma.

This chain links TRBV5-1 with TRBJ1-4, with a tentative D call TRBD1 (6 bases). The ends were cut back, 5 bases at V and 4 bases at J, with 15 bases in the middle. Germline CDR1 SGHRS, CDR2 YFSETQ. This CDR3 is built from 15 residues. This chain's CDR3 is CASRSLTGSNEKLFF. The DNA for the CDR3 is TGCGCCAGCAGATCCCTTACAGGGAGTAATGAAAAACTGTTTTTT.

The V gene is TRBV4-1, the J gene TRBJ2-5, with 8 nucleotides matching TRBD1. The CDR3 is made up of 16 amino acids. Trimming took 4 bases from V and 2 from J; bases not matched to a gene: 9. CDR1 and CDR2 (germline): MGHRA, YSYEKL. CDR3 amino acids: CASSRLMDREQETQYF. In nucleotides, the CDR3 is TGCGCCAGCAGCCGCCTAATGGACAGGGAACAAGAGACCCAGTACTTC.